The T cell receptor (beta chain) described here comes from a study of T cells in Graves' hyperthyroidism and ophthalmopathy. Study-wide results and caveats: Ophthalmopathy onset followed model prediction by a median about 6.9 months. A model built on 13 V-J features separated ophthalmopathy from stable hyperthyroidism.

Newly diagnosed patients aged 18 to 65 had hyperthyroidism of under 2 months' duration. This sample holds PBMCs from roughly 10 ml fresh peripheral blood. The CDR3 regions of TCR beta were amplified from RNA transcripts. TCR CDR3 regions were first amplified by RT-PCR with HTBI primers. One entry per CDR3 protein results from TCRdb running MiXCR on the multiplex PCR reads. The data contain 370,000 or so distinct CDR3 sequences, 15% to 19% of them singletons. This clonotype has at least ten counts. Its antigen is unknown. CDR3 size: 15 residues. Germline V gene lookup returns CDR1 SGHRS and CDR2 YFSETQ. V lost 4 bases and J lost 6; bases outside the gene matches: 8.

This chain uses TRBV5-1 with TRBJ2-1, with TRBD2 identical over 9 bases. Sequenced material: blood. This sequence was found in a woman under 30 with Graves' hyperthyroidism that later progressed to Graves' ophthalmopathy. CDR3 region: CASSLAGSSGNEQFF. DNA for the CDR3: TGCGCCAGCAGCCTAGCGGGATCTTCTGGCAATGAGCAGTTCTTC.